The 30 T cell receptor beta chains in this list originate from one sample, sequenced in a study of blood T cell repertoires in COVID-19. Libraries were prepared by immunoSEQ multiplex PCR; TCRdb keeps only in-frame clonotypes and omits some of them. The sample lists over 250,000 clones; approximately 85% were seen once. The sequenced sample consisted of peripheral blood. These receptors were taken from a woman aged 25-40 years with acute or convalescent COVID-19.

The chain carries TRBV4-1 and TRBJ2-5; 7 bases are a match to TRBD1. CDR1 and CDR2 (germline): MGHRA, YSYEKL. Germline trimming cut 0 bases from V and 4 bases from J; bases unmatched to any gene: 2. The CDR3 runs to 14 residues. The CDR3 sequence: CASSQEGGRETQYF. In DNA, the CDR3 is TGCGCCAGCAGCCAAGAAGGGGGCCGAGAGACCCAGTACTTC.

The rearrangement links TRBV10-3 to TRBJ2-3; a possible D gene is TRBD1 (5 bases). Germline lookup yields CDR1 ENHRY and CDR2 SYGVKD. The CDR3 loop spans 14 amino acids. V was shortened by 9 bases and J by 4 bases, with 17 bases between the two germline ends. CDR3 amino acids: CAISQGKAPDTQYF. CDR3 nucleotides: TGTGCCATTTCTCAGGGCAAAGCCCCAGATACGCAGTATTTT.

The V gene is TRBV6-5, the J gene TRBJ2-7; the match to TRBD2 covers 9 bases. Germline V gene data show CDR1 as MNHEY and CDR2 as SVGAGI. The length of the CDR3 is 14 residues. The ends lost 6 bases at V and 3 bases at J; junction bases unmatched: 6. The CDR3 DNA reads TGTGCCAGCAGAAAAGCGGGAGGCGGCTACGAGCAGTACTTC. Its protein is CASRKAGGGYEQYF.

This chain links TRBV7-2 with TRBJ2-5; 7 bases map to TRBD2. Germline loops: CDR1 SGHTA, CDR2 FQGNSA. This CDR3 spans 15 amino acids. The V and J ends lost 5 bases and 4 bases, in that order; junction bases with no gene match: 10. Written as DNA, the CDR3 is TGTGCCAGCAGCCGCTGGACTAGGGGTTCAGAGACCCAGTACTTC. Translation gives CASSRWTRGSETQYF. The full variable domain, with the rest looked up from reference TRBV7-2 and TRBJ2-5, is GAGVSQSPSNKVTEKGKDVELRCDPISGHTALYWYRQSLGQGLEFLIYFQGNSAPDKSGLPSDRFSAERTGGSVSTLTIQRTQQEDSAVYLCASSRWTRGSETQYFGPGTRLLVL.

J is TRBJ2-7 and V is TRBV19; 9 bases agree with TRBD1. The germline V gene has CDR1 LNHDA and CDR2 SQIVND (reference sequence). The CDR3 is made up of 15 amino acids. The V gene end was trimmed by 5 bases and the J gene end by 6 bases; junction bases not matched to a gene: 11. Here the CDR3 reads CASSSGQGFFREQYF. The CDR3 DNA is TGTGCCAGTAGTTCGGGACAGGGTTTTTTCCGCGAGCAGTACTTC.

V gene TRBV6-2 or TRBV6-3 combines with J gene TRBJ2-7; 9 bases map to TRBD2. The CDR3 contains 14 residues. Per the germline V gene, CDR1 is MNHEY and CDR2 is SVGEGT. V dropped 4 bases and J dropped 6; count of bases not matched to a gene: 7. Here the CDR3 reads CASSFTSGFFEQYF. CDR3 DNA: TGTGCCAGCAGTTTCACTAGCGGGTTTTTCGAGCAGTACTTC.

The rearrangement links TRBV15 to TRBJ1-3; D possibly corresponds to TRBD1 (5 bases). CDR3 length equals 18 residues. Germline V gene sequence: CDR1 LNHNV, CDR2 YYDKDF (reference sequence). V lost 0 bases and J 0 bases, leaving 15 bases between the germline ends. CDR3 residues: CATSRDPTARLSGNTIYF. The CDR3, as DNA: TGTGCCACCAGCAGAGATCCGACAGCCCGACTCTCTGGAAACACCATATATTTT.

The gene calls are TRBV5-5 and TRBJ2-7, with D uncertain. The CDR3 totals 15 residues. Germline V gene sequence: CDR1 SGHKS, CDR2 YYEKEE (reference sequence). V lost 1 base and J lost 0, with 11 bases in between. CDR3 DNA: TGTGCCAGCAGCTTGTTTGGCAGCGTCTCCTACGAGCAGTACTTC. Encoded protein: CASSLFGSVSYEQYF.

The CDR3 nucleotides read TGTGCCACCAGTGATTTGTGGACTAGCGGGAGGAAACACTCCTACGAGCAGTACTTC. This codes for CATSDLWTSGRKHSYEQYF. This chain uses TRBV24-1 with TRBJ2-7; the match to TRBD2 covers 14 bases. Germline CDR1 KGHDR, CDR2 SFDVKD. The CDR3 loop spans 19 amino acids. J gave up 0 bases and V 0 bases, and 6 bases lay outside the gene matches.

As to this clone: Other DNA sequences in this specimen translate into the identical CDR3. V and J are TRBV6-5 and TRBJ1-5; TRBD1 agrees at 10 bases. CDR1 is MNHEY, CDR2 SVGAGI, per germline. This CDR3 region has 15 residues. After removal of 2 bases from V and 2 bases from J, the junction contained 0 bases not matched to a gene. The CDR3 reads CASSYGQGGNQPQHF. The CDR3 DNA sequence: TGTGCCAGCAGTTACGGACAGGGGGGCAATCAGCCCCAGCATTTT.

A single count supports this clone. The chain links TRBV14 to TRBJ2-6; TRBD1 matches at 7 bases. Trimming cost V 2 bases and J 2 bases; bases outside gene matches: 3. CDR1 is SGHDN and CDR2 is FVKESK in the germline V gene. This CDR3 comprises 16 residues. CDR3 sequence reads: CASSQNRGAGANVLTF. The CDR3 DNA is TGTGCCAGCAGCCAAAACAGGGGAGCTGGGGCCAACGTCCTGACTTTC. Looking up the rest from reference TRBV14 and TRBJ2-6 gives the full variable domain: EAGVTQFPSHSVIEKGQTVTLRCDPISGHDNLYWYRRVMGKEIKFLLHFVKESKQDESGMPNNRFLAERTGGTYSTLKVQPAELEDSGVYFCASSQNRGAGANVLTFGAGSRLTVL.

The chain employs TRBV5-5 and TRBJ2-4; TRBD1 agrees at 8 bases. J was trimmed by 1 base and V by 5 bases; bases with no gene match: 5. This CDR3 comprises 15 residues. The germline CDR1 and CDR2 sequences are SGHKS and YYEKEE (reference sequence). The CDR3 bases are TGTGCCAGCAGGGACAGGGATAAGGCCAAAAACATTCAGTACTTC. Translated, it gives CASRDRDKAKNIQYF.

This chain joins TRBV11-2 and TRBJ2-4, with TRBD2 identical over 8 bases. CDR3 length: 17 amino acids. After removal of 4 bases from V and 4 bases from J, the junction contained 12 bases not matched to a gene. Germline-derived CDR1 and CDR2 are SGHAT and FQNNGV. The CDR3 DNA reads as TGTGCCAGCAGCTGGGGCGGGGTTGTAGCGGGGAAAAACATTCAGTACTTC. Amino acids: CASSWGGVVAGKNIQYF. Full variable domain (remainder filled in from reference TRBV11-2 and TRBJ2-4): EAGVAQSPRYKIIEKRQSVAFWCNPISGHATLYWYQQILGQGPKLLIQFQNNGVVDDSQLPKDRFSAERLKGVDSTLKIQPAKLEDSAVYLCASSWGGVVAGKNIQYFGAGTRLSVL.

This chain connects TRBV25-1 to TRBJ2-3; possibly TRBD2 for D (6 bases). The CDR3 sequence is 18 residues long. Germline CDR1 and CDR2: MGHDK and SYGVNS. V gave up 4 bases and J gave up 2 bases, with 22 bases separating them. The CDR3 region is CASSGPPTRAEPTDTQYF. The CDR3, as DNA: TGTGCCAGCAGTGGGCCCCCGACTAGGGCGGAACCCACAGATACGCAGTATTTT. Using reference TRBV25-1 and TRBJ2-3 for the parts outside the CDR3, the full variable domain is EADIYQTPRYLVIGTGKKITLECSQTMGHDKMYWYQQDPGMELHLIHYSYGVNSTEKGDLSSESTVSRIRTEHFPLTLESARPSHTSQYLCASSGPPTRAEPTDTQYFGPGTRLTVL.

This chain connects TRBV6-5 to TRBJ1-3; possibly TRBD1 for D (5 bases). Trimming pared 6 bases from V and 4 bases from J, leaving 13 bases between. In germline, CDR1 is MNHEY, CDR2 SVGAGI. CDR3 length: 14 residues. As DNA, the CDR3 is TGTGCCAGCAGCCTACAGGCGCACGGAAACACCATATATTTT. This gives the protein CASSLQAHGNTIYF.

V usage is TRBV27 and J usage is TRBJ2-1; D is perhaps TRBD1 (5 bases). Trimming removed 8 bases from V and 10 bases from J, with 18 bases in between. Germline CDR1 MNHEY, CDR2 SMNVEV (reference sequence). The CDR3 has 13 amino acids. The CDR3 region has the DNA TGTGCCAGCGCACACCCAGGGTTTGGCGAGCAGTTCTTC. Amino acids: CASAHPGFGEQFF.

The chain is built from TRBV9 and TRBJ2-3, with TRBD2 matching over 11 bases. This CDR3 is 16 amino acids long. Trimming removed 3 bases from V and 3 bases from J; junction bases left unmatched: 6. The germline gives CDR1 SGDLS, CDR2 YYNGEE. Here the CDR3 reads CASSALAGVTTDTQYF. DNA of the CDR3: TGTGCCAGCAGCGCACTAGCGGGGGTGACGACAGATACGCAGTATTTT.

V and J are TRBV27 and TRBJ2-7; D is undetermined. Germline loops: CDR1 MNHEY, CDR2 SMNVEV (reference sequence). CDR3 length: 14 amino acids. V shed 4 bases and J shed 2 bases, with 12 bases lying between them. CDR3 region: CASSSGYSAYEQYF. The CDR3 nucleotides read TGTGCCAGCAGTTCCGGGTACTCGGCCTACGAGCAGTACTTC.

The rearrangement joins TRBV6-5 to TRBJ2-7; the D gene is possibly TRBD1 (6 bases). The CDR3 length is 15 residues. With 0 bases removed from V and 2 bases from J, the gap between germline ends came to 11 bases. The germline CDR1 and CDR2 sequences are MNHEY and SVGAGI. The CDR3 region is CASSYSTDSTYEQYF. DNA for the CDR3: TGTGCCAGCAGTTACTCGACGGACAGCACCTACGAGCAGTACTTC.

V usage is TRBV9 and J usage is TRBJ2-3; 8 bases map to TRBD2. CDR1 and CDR2 (germline): SGDLS, YYNGEE. There are 20 residues in the CDR3. V gave up 0 bases and J gave up 1 base; unmatched junction bases: 16. The CDR3 here is CASSVGYSGRWREGTDTQYF. The CDR3 bases are TGTGCCAGCAGCGTAGGTTATTCCGGGCGGTGGCGGGAGGGCACAGATACGCAGTATTTT.

The chain carries TRBV7-2 and TRBJ2-1, with 8 bases identical to TRBD2. Germline trimming cut 1 base from V and 5 bases from J; bases unmatched to any gene: 4. Germline V gene lookup returns CDR1 SGHTA and CDR2 FQGNSA. The CDR3 runs 15 residues. CDR3 loop: CASSLDGRANNEQFF. The CDR3 DNA reads as TGTGCCAGCAGCTTAGACGGGAGGGCCAACAATGAGCAGTTCTTC.

The V and J genes are TRBV6-5 and TRBJ1-5, with unresolved D. CDR3 length: 14 residues. V lost 6 bases and J lost 3, with 12 bases in between. Germline V CDR1 and CDR2: MNHEY, SVGAGI. Here the CDR3 reads CASSSLQINQPQHF. In DNA form, the CDR3 reads TGTGCCAGCAGCTCTCTCCAGATCAATCAGCCCCAGCATTTT.

V is TRBV4-3 and J is TRBJ1-2; D may be TRBD1 (6 bases). CDR1 and CDR2 (germline): LGHNA, YSLEER. The CDR3 consists of 15 residues. The V gene lost 2 bases and the J gene lost 5 bases, with 15 bases spanning the gap. The CDR3 DNA reads TGCGCCAGCAGCCAATCGACAGGCCAGGGGTATGGCTACACCTTC. Translation gives CASSQSTGQGYGYTF.

In this sample, this clone turned up once. The rearrangement uses TRBV28 and TRBJ2-7; TRBD1 is a possible D gene (5 bases). The germline gives CDR1 MDHEN, CDR2 SYDVKM. The CDR3 contains 15 residues. Trimming removed 3 bases at V and 3 bases at J, with 15 bases between. DNA for the CDR3: TGTGCCAGCAGTTTGCCTCTGGGGCAGAACTACGAGCAGTACTTC. This gives the protein CASSLPLGQNYEQYF.

The count of this clone is one. The J gene is TRBJ2-7, the V gene TRBV19; 8 nucleotides align to TRBD1. J lost 5 bases, V lost 4 bases, and 7 bases had no gene match. The length of the CDR3 is 14 residues. The germline V gene encodes CDR1 LNHDA and CDR2 SQIVND (reference sequence). The CDR3 sequence is CASSTQGAVHEQYF. CDR3 DNA sequence: TGTGCCAGTAGTACTCAGGGGGCCGTCCACGAGCAGTACTTC.

The J gene is TRBJ2-3, the V gene TRBV5-4; TRBD2 aligns across 16 bases. Germline CDR1 and CDR2: SGHNT and YYREEE (reference sequence). There are 19 residues in the CDR3. The V and J ends lost 4 bases and 0 bases, in that order; junction bases with no gene match: 8. This CDR3 reads CASSQGLAGGNPSTDTQYF. CDR3 coding DNA: TGTGCCAGCAGCCAGGGACTAGCGGGAGGGAATCCCAGCACAGATACGCAGTATTTT. The whole variable domain, remainder taken from reference TRBV5-4 and TRBJ2-3, is ETGVTQSPTHLIKTRGQQVTLRCSSQSGHNTVSWYQQALGQGPQFIFQYYREEENGRGNFPPRFSGLQFPNYSSELNVNALELDDSALYLCASSQGLAGGNPSTDTQYFGPGTRLTVL.

The chain joins TRBV15 to TRBJ2-1, with TRBD1 identical over 7 bases. The ends lost 3 bases at V and 11 bases at J; junction bases unmatched: 13. Germline V gene sequence: CDR1 LNHNV, CDR2 YYDKDF (reference sequence). CDR3 length equals 15 residues. The CDR3 protein is CATSRGALQGQQQFF. The CDR3 DNA follows: TGTGCCACCAGCAGGGGTGCCCTACAGGGGCAACAGCAGTTCTTC.

The genes are TRBV19 and TRBJ2-5; 7 bases are a match to TRBD1. Germline CDR1 LNHDA, CDR2 SQIVND (reference sequence). The CDR3 contains 15 residues. J gave up 5 bases and V 4 bases, and 10 bases lay outside the gene matches. The CDR3 loop reads CASSTRQGHRETQYF. Here the CDR3 DNA reads TGTGCCAGTAGTACCCGACAGGGACATCGGGAGACCCAGTACTTC.

In DNA, the CDR3 is TGTGCCAGCACCTCAGGGCAGCGCACAGATACGCAGTATTTT. This encodes CASTSGQRTDTQYF. The rearrangement links TRBV7-9 to TRBJ2-3; TRBD1 might be the D (5 bases). The CDR3 sequence is 14 residues long. V lost 7 bases to trimming and J lost 1 base, with 12 bases between them. CDR1 SEHNR and CDR2 FQNEAQ come from the germline V gene (reference sequence).

This chain links TRBV10-3 with TRBJ1-1; 9 bases map to TRBD1. The V and J ends lost 0 bases and 0 bases, in that order; junction bases with no gene match: 5. The CDR3 consists of 17 residues. Looked up from germline, CDR1 is ENHRY and CDR2 is SYGVKD. The CDR3 spells CAISESGTGGMNTEAFF. DNA of the CDR3: TGTGCCATCAGTGAGTCGGGAACAGGGGGCATGAACACTGAAGCTTTCTTT.